The clone carrying this TCR beta chain has just one count. The source of the sample is a study of blood T cell repertoires in COVID-19. About the research overall: Samples of COVID-19 (acute and convalescent) were obtained from the United States, Italy and Spain. The analysed material was cDNA or gDNA that came from T cells, B-cell-depleted T cells, or PBMCs.

The CDR3 has 14 residues. Trimming left V 5 bases short and J 2 bases short, with 12 bases between. Germline lookup yields CDR1 SGHNT and CDR2 YYREEE (reference sequence). Only in-frame clones appear in the TCRdb table, and some are missing; sequencing was by immunoSEQ multiplex PCR. Of under 350,000 clones in the sample, just over 85% were seen once. The sample taken for sequencing was PBMCs or T cells enriched from blood (not recorded which). The TCR sequence derives from a woman in her thirties or forties with acute COVID-19. The rearrangement joins TRBV5-4 to TRBJ2-3, with D perhaps matching TRBD1 (6 bases). This CDR3 reads CASSLDRTTDTQYF. The CDR3 bases are TGTGCCAGCAGTTTAGACAGGACCACAGATACGCAGTATTTT.